Shown below are 18 T cell receptor beta chains from a single sample sequenced in a study of T cell responses to AZD1222 COVID-19 vaccine. Sequenced by immunoSEQ multiplex PCR; TCRdb stores in-frame clones only, minus some. Of under 250,000 clones in the sample, roughly 91% were seen once. The specimen comprised peripheral blood, sampled on day 0 of MenACWY control vaccination. These receptor sequences come from an adult in good health.

The CDR3 DNA reads as TGTGCCAGCAGCAAAAGGACTAGCGGGGGGAACAATGAGCAGTTCTTC. This sequence encodes CASSKRTSGGNNEQFF. The V call is TRBV5-6, the J call TRBJ2-1; 14 bases line up with TRBD2. This CDR3 region has 16 residues. The J segment lost 5 bases and the V segment lost 4 bases, leaving 5 bases of the junction unmatched. Germline CDR1 and CDR2: SGHDT and YYEEEE.

The sample holds one count of this clone. The V gene is TRBV9, the J gene TRBJ1-6; D is uncertain. CDR3 length equals 16 residues. CDR1 SGDLS and CDR2 YYNGEE come from the germline V gene. Trimming took off 4 bases at V and 0 bases at J, with 11 bases between the two ends. The CDR3 bases are TGTGCCAGCAGCCCCCGGTCTGGCTCCTATAATTCACCCCTCCACTTT. Encoded protein: CASSPRSGSYNSPLHF.

The chain recombines TRBV7-9 with TRBJ1-2, with a weak D call TRBD1 (5 bases). CDR3 length: 14 residues. Trimming took 5 bases from V and 7 from J, leaving 17 bases between them. Germline CDR1 SEHNR, CDR2 FQNEAQ (reference sequence). CDR3 region: CASSLRGYKGGYTF. The CDR3 nucleotides are TGTGCCAGCAGCCTTAGGGGATATAAGGGTGGCTACACCTTC.

The chain employs TRBV5-6 and TRBJ2-1; TRBD1 agrees at 8 bases. V was pared by 5 bases and J by 3 bases, with 7 bases of the junction left unmatched. Looked up from germline, CDR1 is SGHDT and CDR2 is YYEEEE. The CDR3 sequence is 15 residues long. CDR3 coding DNA: TGTGCCAGCAGGGGGACAGGAGGGGTCTACAATGAGCAGTTCTTC. Protein product: CASRGTGGVYNEQFF. The whole variable domain, remainder taken from reference TRBV5-6 and TRBJ2-1, is DAGVTQSPTHLIKTRGQQVTLRCSPKSGHDTVSWYQQALGQGPQFIFQYYEEEERQRGNFPDRFSGHQFPNYSSELNVNALLLGDSALYLCASRGTGGVYNEQFFGPGTRLTVL.

This chain connects TRBV7-2 to TRBJ1-2; D gene ambiguous. This CDR3 has 16 residues. Trimming removed 5 bases at V and 5 bases at J, with 21 bases between. Germline lookup yields CDR1 SGHTA and CDR2 FQGNSA. Here the CDR3 reads CASSLQITGIGYGYTF. The CDR3 DNA reads as TGTGCCAGCAGCCTACAAATTACGGGGATAGGGTATGGCTACACCTTC.

This clone is a singleton in its sample. The chain carries TRBV19 and TRBJ1-5, with D perhaps TRBD1 (5 bases). With 5 bases removed from V and 1 base from J, the gap between germline ends came to 9 bases. Germline V gene sequence: CDR1 LNHDA, CDR2 SQIVND (reference sequence). This CDR3 has 14 amino acids. The CDR3 loop reads CASSSEGSNQPQHF. CDR3 bases: TGTGCCAGTAGTTCAGAGGGGAGCAATCAGCCCCAGCATTTT.

J is TRBJ2-3 and V is TRBV5-6, with D tentatively TRBD2 (5 bases). From germline, CDR1 is SGHDT and CDR2 YYEEEE. V was cut by 0 bases and J by 3 bases, with 8 bases left in between. This CDR3 contains 14 residues. The CDR3, as DNA: TGTGCCAGCAGCTTGGGGTTAGCGACAGATACGCAGTATTTT. Its translation is CASSLGLATDTQYF.

This clone was detected only once. V is TRBV7-2 and J is TRBJ1-2, with 11 bases that match TRBD1. V shed 5 bases, J shed 2 bases, and the junction held 4 bases outside the gene matches. CDR3 length: 15 amino acids. The germline CDR1 and CDR2 sequences are SGHTA and FQGNSA. The CDR3 DNA reads TGTGCCAGCAGCCTAGGACAGGGGGCCAACTATGGCTACACCTTC. This sequence encodes CASSLGQGANYGYTF.

The V gene is TRBV12-3 or TRBV12-4, the J gene TRBJ1-2, with TRBD1 matching over 7 bases. The CDR3 is 13 residues long. Germline trimming cut 8 bases from V and 5 bases from J; bases unmatched to any gene: 8. The CDR3 DNA reads TGTGCCAGCTTACCCGGGACAGCATATGGCTACACCTTC. Protein sequence: CASLPGTAYGYTF.

The rearrangement links TRBV6-6 to TRBJ1-5, with 7 bases that match TRBD1. Per germline, CDR1 MNHNY and CDR2 SVGAGI (reference sequence). The CDR3 length is 12 residues. The trim removed 6 bases at V and 10 bases at J, leaving 6 bases unmatched. The CDR3 bases are TGTGCCAGCAGCCCGGGACAGTTCCCCCAGCATTTT. Translating it yields CASSPGQFPQHF.

The chain recombines TRBV7-6 with TRBJ2-7; 15 bases fit TRBD2. Germline V gene sequence: CDR1 SGHVS, CDR2 FNYEAQ. V was pared by 5 bases and J by 5 bases, with 7 bases of the junction left unmatched. The CDR3 runs 16 residues. The CDR3 spells CASSPGLAGGRDEQYF. The CDR3, as DNA: TGTGCCAGCAGCCCGGGACTAGCGGGAGGTAGGGACGAGCAGTACTTC.

This clone appeared a single time. The chain is built from TRBV5-5 and TRBJ2-7, with 7 bases fitting TRBD2. This CDR3 is 15 amino acids long. With 4 bases clipped from V and 3 bases from J, the junction kept 10 bases outside the gene matches. CDR1 SGHKS and CDR2 YYEKEE come from the germline V gene (reference sequence). CDR3 amino acids: CASSPLRGGGYEQYF. For the CDR3, the DNA is TGTGCCAGCAGCCCCCTCCGGGGCGGGGGCTACGAGCAGTACTTC. Supplemented by reference TRBV5-5 and TRBJ2-7, the full variable domain reads DAGVTQSPTHLIKTRGQQVTLRCSPISGHKSVSWYQQVLGQGPQFIFQYYEKEERGRGNFPDRFSARQFPNYSSELNVNALLLGDSALYLCASSPLRGGGYEQYFGPGTRLTVT.

The chain has TRBV6-1 and TRBJ2-6; D gene ambiguous. CDR1 and CDR2 (germline): MNHNS, SASEGT. Trimming shortened V by 1 base and J by 2 bases, and 6 bases separated the two germline ends. The CDR3 is made up of 15 amino acids. The CDR3 is CASSEGGAGANVLTF. In DNA form, the CDR3 reads TGTGCCAGCAGTGAAGGAGGTGCTGGGGCCAACGTCCTGACTTTC.

V gene TRBV3-1 (or the pseudogene TRBV3-2) combines with J gene TRBJ2-1; perhaps TRBD2 as D (7 bases). The CDR3 is 15 amino acids. CDR1 and CDR2 (germline): LGHDT, YNNKEL (reference sequence). With 0 bases removed from V and 9 bases from J, the gap between germline ends came to 15 bases. This CDR3 is CASSQDSVGGAEQFF. The CDR3 region has the DNA TGTGCCAGCAGCCAAGATTCTGTAGGGGGGGCTGAGCAGTTCTTC.

A word on this clone: Other DNA sequences within the sample encode an identical CDR3. The chain has TRBV6-5 and TRBJ1-2, with D unclear. V lost 2 bases, J lost 4 bases, and 8 bases lay in between. The CDR3 contains 13 residues. Germline assignment: CDR1 MNHEY and CDR2 SVGAGI. As DNA, the CDR3 is TGTGCCAGCAGTTACGGGCAGCGCTATGGCTACACCTTC. This encodes CASSYGQRYGYTF.

The rearrangement links TRBV6-1 to TRBJ2-3; D tentatively reads TRBD1 or TRBD2 (6 bases each). Germline CDR1 reads MNHNS; CDR2 reads SASEGT. V was cut by 4 bases and J by 1 base, with 21 bases left in between. This CDR3 is built from 18 residues. CDR3 coding DNA: TGTGCCAGCAGTGGGCGTAAAATGGGGGGCTCTCGCACAGATACGCAGTATTTT. It translates to CASSGRKMGGSRTDTQYF.

The J gene is TRBJ1-2, the V gene TRBV28; perhaps TRBD1 as D (6 bases). The CDR3 has 12 residues. The ends were cut back, 4 bases at V and 4 bases at J, with 7 bases in the middle. CDR1 and CDR2 (germline): MDHEN, SYDVKM. In nucleotides, the CDR3 is TGTGCCAGCAGTTCGGACAGCTATGGCTACACCTTC. This gives the protein CASSSDSYGYTF.

The chain joins TRBV5-6 to TRBJ2-3, with unresolved D. The CDR3 loop spans 13 amino acids. Per the germline V gene, CDR1 is SGHDT and CDR2 is YYEEEE. V was clipped by 0 bases and J by 1 base, with 3 bases between them. The CDR3 nucleotides read TGTGCCAGCAGCTTGGACGGCACAGATACGCAGTATTTT. Its translation is CASSLDGTDTQYF.